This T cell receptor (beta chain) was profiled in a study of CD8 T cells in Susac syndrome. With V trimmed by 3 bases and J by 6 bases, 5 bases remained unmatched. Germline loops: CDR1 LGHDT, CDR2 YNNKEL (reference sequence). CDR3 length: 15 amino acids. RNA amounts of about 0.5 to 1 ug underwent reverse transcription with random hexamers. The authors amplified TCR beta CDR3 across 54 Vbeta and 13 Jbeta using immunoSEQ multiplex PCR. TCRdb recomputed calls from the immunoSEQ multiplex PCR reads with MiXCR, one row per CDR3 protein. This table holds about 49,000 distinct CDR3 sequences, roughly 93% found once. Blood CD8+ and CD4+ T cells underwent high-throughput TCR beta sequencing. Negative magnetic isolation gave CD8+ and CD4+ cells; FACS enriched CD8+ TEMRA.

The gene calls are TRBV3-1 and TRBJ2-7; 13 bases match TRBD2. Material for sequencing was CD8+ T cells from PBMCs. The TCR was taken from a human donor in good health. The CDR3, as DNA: TGTGCCAGCAGCCAGACCGGGACTAGCGGGATCGAGCAGTACTTC. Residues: CASSQTGTSGIEQYF.